The source of this T cell receptor (beta chain) is a study of T cells after yellow fever vaccination. General study points: Compared with primary, the secondary response was weaker and peaked at day 5, not 15. Booster sampling recovered most clones from primary vaccination (roughly 97% CD4, roughly 86% CD8).

A word on this clonotype: Its antigen is not known.

V was shortened by 4 bases and J by 2 bases, with 15 bases between the two germline ends. Per the germline V gene, CDR1 is SGDLS and CDR2 is YYNGEE. CDR3 size: 15 residues. Each CDR3 protein is one row after TCRdb ran MiXCR on the 5' RACE reads. The sample includes about 160,000 distinct CDR3 sequences, approximately 9.9% of them seen just once. This chain links TRBV9 with TRBJ1-1; D possibly corresponds to TRBD1 (5 bases). The sequence derives from a young man who received the YFV17D yellow fever vaccine. Sequenced material: CD8+ T cells sorted from PBMCs, taken 45 days after the yellow fever booster vaccination. Written as DNA, the CDR3 is TGTGCCAGCAGCCCGCCGGGACGGATTAACACTGAAGCTTTCTTT. Its translation is CASSPPGRINTEAFF.